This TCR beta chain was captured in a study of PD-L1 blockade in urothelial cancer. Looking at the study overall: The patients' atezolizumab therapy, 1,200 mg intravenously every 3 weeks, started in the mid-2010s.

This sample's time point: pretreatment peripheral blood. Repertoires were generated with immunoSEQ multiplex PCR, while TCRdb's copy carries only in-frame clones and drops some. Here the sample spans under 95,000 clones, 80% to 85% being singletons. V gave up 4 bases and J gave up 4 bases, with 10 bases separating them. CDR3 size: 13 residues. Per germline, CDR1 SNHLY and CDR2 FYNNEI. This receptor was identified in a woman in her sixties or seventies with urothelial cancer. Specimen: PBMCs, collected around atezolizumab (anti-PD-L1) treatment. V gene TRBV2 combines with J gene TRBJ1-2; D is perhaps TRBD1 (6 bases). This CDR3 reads CASSVGGGYGYTF. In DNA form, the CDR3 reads TGTGCCAGCAGTGTTGGGGGCGGCTATGGCTACACCTTC.